Below, 27 T cell receptor beta chains from the same sample are listed, as sequenced in a study of blood T cell repertoires in COVID-19. Profiled with immunoSEQ multiplex PCR; TCRdb holds only in-frame clones, not every one. The data hold some 370,000 clones, with less than 90% observed a single time. Sequenced sample: PBMCs or T cells enriched from blood (not recorded which). All receptors derive from a woman between 50 and 59 years old who had recovered from COVID-19.

The chain links TRBV20-1 to TRBJ2-1, with D unclear. Germline assignment: CDR1 DFQATT and CDR2 SNEGSKA (reference sequence). Trimming took off 5 bases at V and 9 bases at J, with 11 bases between the two ends. The CDR3 loop spans 11 amino acids. The CDR3 DNA is TGCAGTGCTCCTGAAAGCCGTGAGCAGTTCTTC. It is translated as CSAPESREQFF.

J is TRBJ2-2 and V is TRBV13; a possible D gene is TRBD2 (6 bases). V lost 1 base and J lost 7, with 7 bases in between. The CDR3 length is 13 residues. Germline V gene lookup returns CDR1 PRHDT and CDR2 FYEKMQ (reference sequence). Here the CDR3 DNA reads TGTGCCAGCAGCTTAGTGGGAGGCGGGGAGCTGTTTTTT. Translated: CASSLVGGGELFF. Variable domain in full (rest from reference TRBV13 and TRBJ2-2): AAGVIQSPRHLIKEKRETATLKCYPIPRHDTVYWYQQGPGQDPQFLISFYEKMQSDKGSIPDRFSAQQFSDYHSELNMSSLELGDSALYFCASSLVGGGELFFGEGSRLTVL.

This chain links TRBV12-5 with TRBJ2-1; 8 positions agree with TRBD2. The CDR3 totals 17 residues. The germline CDR1 and CDR2 sequences are LGHNT and FRNRAP. Unmatched junction bases numbered 11, after V lost 5 bases and J lost 2 bases. Here the CDR3 DNA reads TGTGCTAGTGGTCCCGGGGGGGAACCGGGGGCCTACAATGAGCAGTTCTTC. This codes for CASGPGGEPGAYNEQFF.

The chain couples TRBV9 to TRBJ2-3; 9 bases map to TRBD1. Germline loops: CDR1 SGDLS, CDR2 YYNGEE. V lost 0 bases and J lost 2; bases outside the gene matches: 13. The CDR3 is 19 residues long. CDR3 DNA sequence: TGTGCCAGCAGCGTAGCCATTTTACAGGGGGCGCCTGACACAGATACGCAGTATTTT. Translating gives CASSVAILQGAPDTDTQYF.

V gene TRBV5-1 combines with J gene TRBJ2-1; a weak D match, TRBD2 (6 bases). CDR3 length equals 17 residues. Germline V gives CDR1 SGHRS, CDR2 YFSETQ. Trimming shortened V by 0 bases and J by 4 bases, and 17 bases separated the two germline ends. This CDR3 reads CASSLVVREPSYNEQFF. As DNA, the CDR3 is TGCGCCAGCAGCTTGGTTGTTCGGGAGCCCTCTTACAATGAGCAGTTCTTC.

The chain couples TRBV27 to TRBJ1-2; 9 bases map to TRBD1. The germline gives CDR1 MNHEY, CDR2 SMNVEV (reference sequence). V lost 6 bases to trimming and J lost 5 bases; unmatched junction nucleotides: 7. This CDR3 is built from 14 residues. CDR3 protein: CASRGTGTGYGYTF. The CDR3, as DNA: TGTGCCAGCAGGGGCACCGGGACAGGGTATGGCTACACCTTC.

About this clone: The same CDR3 can be traced to other DNA sequences in this sample. The chain links TRBV4-2 to TRBJ1-5; D may be TRBD1 (5 bases). From germline, CDR1 is LGHNA and CDR2 YNFKEQ. CDR3 length equals 15 residues. The germline V and J ends were trimmed by 0 bases and 4 bases, with 10 bases remaining between them. The CDR3, as DNA: TGTGCCAGCAGCCAAGATAGACAGCCAAATCAGCCCCAGCATTTT. Its translation: CASSQDRQPNQPQHF.

The chain carries TRBV2 and TRBJ1-1; possibly TRBD1 for D (5 bases). The ends were cut back, 0 bases at V and 4 bases at J, with 9 bases in the middle. From germline, CDR1 is SNHLY and CDR2 FYNNEI. The CDR3 is made up of 14 amino acids. The CDR3 sequence is CASSEARVATEAFF. The CDR3 coding sequence is TGTGCCAGCAGTGAAGCCAGGGTGGCCACTGAAGCTTTCTTT.

The J gene is TRBJ2-1, the V gene TRBV3-1 (or the pseudogene TRBV3-2), with 12 bases lining up with TRBD2. Trimming removed 6 bases from V and 6 bases from J; junction bases left unmatched: 6. In germline, CDR1 is LGHDT, CDR2 YNNKEL (reference sequence). There are 15 residues in the CDR3. The CDR3 DNA sequence: TGTGCCAGCAGTAGGACTAGCGGGACCCTCAATGAGCAGTTCTTC. This gives the protein CASSRTSGTLNEQFF.

V and J are TRBV3-1 (or the pseudogene TRBV3-2) and TRBJ2-3, with TRBD1 as a possible D gene (6 bases). In germline, CDR1 is LGHDT, CDR2 YNNKEL (reference sequence). The CDR3 is 15 amino acids. Trimming removed 0 bases from V and 11 bases from J, with 18 bases in between. CDR3 sequence: CASSQEQLRTVGQYF. The DNA of the CDR3 is TGTGCCAGCAGCCAAGAACAGTTACGGACAGTCGGGCAGTATTTT.

This chain joins TRBV19 and TRBJ1-5; the match to TRBD1 covers 9 bases. There are 15 residues in the CDR3. V trimming: 4 bases; J trimming: 4 bases; junction bases outside the gene matches: 5. Germline CDR1 LNHDA, CDR2 SQIVND (reference sequence). CDR3 protein: CASSRGTGQNQPQHF. In DNA form, the CDR3 reads TGTGCCAGTAGTAGAGGGACAGGGCAGAATCAGCCCCAGCATTTT. The full variable domain, its missing parts supplied by reference TRBV19 and TRBJ1-5, is DGGITQSPKYLFRKEGQNVTLSCEQNLNHDAMYWYRQDPGQGLRLIYYSQIVNDFQKGDIAEGYSVSREKKESFPLTVTSAQKNPTAFYLCASSRGTGQNQPQHFGDGTRLSIL.

This clone was seen once. The V gene is TRBV7-9, the J gene TRBJ1-1, with a weak D call TRBD1 (5 bases). Trimming stripped 7 bases from V and 7 bases from J, with 10 bases between. Germline V gives CDR1 SEHNR, CDR2 FQNEAQ (reference sequence). The CDR3 is 11 amino acids. CDR3 protein: CASTVTDEAFF. The DNA of the CDR3 is TGTGCCAGCACCGTGACAGATGAAGCTTTCTTT. The full variable domain, its missing parts supplied by reference TRBV7-9 and TRBJ1-1, is DTGVSQNPRHKITKRGQNVTFRCDPISEHNRLYWYRQTLGQGPEFLTYFQNEAQLEKSRLLSDRFSAERPKGSFSTLEIQRTEQGDSAMYLCASTVTDEAFFGQGTRLTVV.

The chain carries TRBV19 and TRBJ2-3, with a weak D call TRBD2 (6 bases). Trimming removed 6 bases at V and 7 bases at J, with 14 bases between. The CDR3 length is 13 residues. The germline CDR1 and CDR2 sequences are LNHDA and SQIVND (reference sequence). CDR3 loop: CASRPAGTNTQYF. In nucleotides, the CDR3 is TGTGCCAGTAGACCAGCGGGTACAAATACGCAGTATTTT.

V and J are TRBV5-1 and TRBJ1-2; 11 bases fit TRBD1. V lost 4 bases, J lost 6 bases, and 14 bases stayed unmatched. CDR1 and CDR2 from the germline V gene are SGHRS and YFSETQ. There are 17 residues in the CDR3. The CDR3 region is CASSPSLLWGQGDGYTF. In nucleotides, the CDR3 is TGCGCCAGCAGCCCGAGCTTACTATGGGGACAGGGGGATGGCTACACCTTC.

V and J are TRBV9 and TRBJ2-1, with D tentatively TRBD1 (6 bases). Deletions cut 4 bases from V and 6 bases from J, with 20 bases between. Germline V lookup: CDR1 SGDLS, CDR2 YYNGEE. The CDR3 covers 16 residues. CDR3 nucleotide sequence: TGTGCCAGCAGCCCCCATGCGGCCGCACAGGGCAATGAGCAGTTCTTC. It codes for CASSPHAAAQGNEQFF.

The chain is built from TRBV4-2 and TRBJ1-6; 7 bases are shared with TRBD1. The CDR3 consists of 15 residues. Losses at the gene ends were 2 bases for V and 10 bases for J; bases not matched to a gene: 8. Germline lookup yields CDR1 LGHNA and CDR2 YNFKEQ. Here the CDR3 reads CASSQYESGGSPLHF. In nucleotides, the CDR3 is TGTGCCAGCAGCCAATATGAGTCAGGGGGATCACCCCTCCACTTT.

The V gene is TRBV5-6, the J gene TRBJ1-2; TRBD1 is a possible D gene (6 bases). This CDR3 is built from 13 residues. V lost 7 bases and J 5 bases, leaving 15 bases between the germline ends. CDR1 is SGHDT, CDR2 YYEEEE, per germline. DNA of the CDR3: TGTGCCAGCGAACAACAACAGGGTTATGGCTACACCTTC. Protein: CASEQQQGYGYTF. Combining the CDR3 with reference TRBV5-6 and TRBJ1-2 gives the whole variable domain DAGVTQSPTHLIKTRGQQVTLRCSPKSGHDTVSWYQQALGQGPQFIFQYYEEEERQRGNFPDRFSGHQFPNYSSELNVNALLLGDSALYLCASEQQQGYGYTFGSGTRLTVV.

This clone was observed a single time. The chain carries TRBV18 and TRBJ2-7; D is unclear. This CDR3 has 13 amino acids. Trimming took off 0 bases at V and 3 bases at J, with 6 bases between the two ends. Germline loops: CDR1 KGHSH, CDR2 LQKENI. In nucleotides, the CDR3 is TGTGCCAGCTCACCACCGGGCTTCTACGAGCAGTACTTC. Protein: CASSPPGFYEQYF. The full variable domain, rest sourced from reference TRBV18 and TRBJ2-7, is NAGVMQNPRHLVRRRGQEARLRCSPMKGHSHVYWYRQLPEEGLKFMVYLQKENIIDESGMPKERFSAEFPKEGPSILRIQQVVRGDSAAYFCASSPPGFYEQYFGPGTRLTVT.

The chain carries TRBV29-1 and TRBJ2-2; weak D call: TRBD2 (5 bases). This CDR3 region has 13 residues. The V end was cut by 5 bases, the J end by 2 bases, with 9 bases between. Germline CDR1 is SQVTM and CDR2 is ANQGSEA. This chain's CDR3 is CSVSRDNTGELFF. CDR3 nucleotide sequence: TGCAGCGTTTCACGGGATAACACCGGGGAGCTGTTTTTT.

At least ten counts were recorded for this clone. The genes are TRBV7-2 and TRBJ2-1, with a possible D match to TRBD2 (6 bases). The CDR3 contains 13 residues. Trimming stripped 7 bases from V and 3 bases from J, with 10 bases between. Germline V gene sequence: CDR1 SGHTA, CDR2 FQGNSA. CDR3 amino acids: CASKGGNYNEQFF. The CDR3 DNA follows: TGTGCCAGCAAAGGCGGGAACTACAATGAGCAGTTCTTC.

The rearrangement joins TRBV19 to TRBJ2-2; 10 bases fit TRBD2. The CDR3 has 17 residues. The junction had 10 bases not matched to a gene; V was cut back by 7 bases and J by 2 bases. Germline CDR1 reads LNHDA; CDR2 reads SQIVND (reference sequence). CDR3 amino acids: CASNLAGVGPNTGELFF. DNA of the CDR3: TGTGCCAGTAACCTAGCGGGAGTTGGTCCAAACACCGGGGAGCTGTTTTTT.

V usage is TRBV9 and J usage is TRBJ1-6, with TRBD1 as a possible D gene (5 bases). Germline CDR1 and CDR2: SGDLS and YYNGEE. The CDR3 sequence is 15 residues long. Trimming shortened V by 0 bases and J by 7 bases, and 11 bases separated the two germline ends. CDR3 sequence reads: CASSVGQGLNSPLHF. In DNA form, the CDR3 reads TGTGCCAGCAGCGTAGGGCAGGGTTTAAATTCACCCCTCCACTTT.

The V and J genes are TRBV7-9 and TRBJ1-1; D gene unclear. Trimming left V 6 bases short and J 0 bases short, with 14 bases between. This CDR3 spans 15 amino acids. Germline values: CDR1 SEHNR, CDR2 FQNEAQ (reference sequence). Here the CDR3 DNA reads TGTGCCAGCAGTTTCGACACCTTCATGAACACTGAAGCTTTCTTT. As protein: CASSFDTFMNTEAFF.

The genes are TRBV6-1 and TRBJ2-7, with 8 bases lining up with TRBD2. Trimming at V came to 3 bases and at J to 4 bases, leaving 2 bases not matched to a gene. CDR3 length equals 13 residues. Germline V gene sequence: CDR1 MNHNS, CDR2 SASEGT. CDR3 sequence reads: CASSDGRGYEQYF. The CDR3 nucleotides read TGTGCCAGCAGTGACGGGAGGGGTTACGAGCAGTACTTC.

The chain couples TRBV5-1 to TRBJ1-1, with D maybe TRBD1 (5 bases). Germline CDR1 reads SGHRS; CDR2 reads YFSETQ. The V gene lost 4 bases and the J gene lost 8 bases, with 24 bases spanning the gap. This CDR3 has 16 amino acids. The CDR3 region is CASSPTDGGPAQEAFF. CDR3 nucleotides: TGCGCCAGCAGCCCGACCGACGGGGGTCCCGCACAAGAAGCTTTCTTT.

The CDR3 spells CASRGQGVWDEKLFF. The CDR3 coding sequence is TGTGCCAGTAGAGGACAGGGGGTGTGGGATGAAAAACTGTTTTTT. The gene calls are TRBV19 and TRBJ1-4; 10 nucleotides line up with TRBD1. The germline V gene has CDR1 LNHDA and CDR2 SQIVND (reference sequence). This CDR3 spans 15 amino acids. After removal of 6 bases from V and 6 bases from J, the junction contained 7 bases not matched to a gene.

The rearrangement links TRBV7-9 to TRBJ1-2; 8 bases align to TRBD1. Germline-derived CDR1 and CDR2 are SEHNR and FQNEAQ (reference sequence). V lost 2 bases, J lost 8 bases, and 10 bases stayed unmatched. This CDR3 region has 15 residues. The chain's CDR3 is CASSLSVQGGRGYTF. The CDR3 DNA is TGTGCCAGCAGCTTATCGGTACAGGGGGGCAGAGGCTACACCTTC.